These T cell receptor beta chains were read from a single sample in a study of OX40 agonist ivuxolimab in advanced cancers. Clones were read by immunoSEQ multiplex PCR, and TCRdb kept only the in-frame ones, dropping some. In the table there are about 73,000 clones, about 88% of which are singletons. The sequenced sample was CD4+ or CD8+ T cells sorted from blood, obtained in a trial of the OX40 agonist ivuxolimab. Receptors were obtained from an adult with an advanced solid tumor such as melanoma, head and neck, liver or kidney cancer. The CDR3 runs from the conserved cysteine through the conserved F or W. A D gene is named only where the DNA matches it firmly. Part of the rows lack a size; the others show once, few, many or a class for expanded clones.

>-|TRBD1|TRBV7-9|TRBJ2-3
CASYWTGGGTDTQYF
TGTGCCAGCTACTGGACAGGGGGCGGCACAGATACGCAGTATTTT
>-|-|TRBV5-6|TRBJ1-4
CASSQMGVNEKLFF
TGTGCCAGCAGCCAAATGGGGGTCAATGAAAAACTGTTTTTT
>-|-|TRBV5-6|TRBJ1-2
CASSPTGPEYGYTF
TGTGCCAGCAGCCCCACAGGCCCTGAATATGGCTACACCTTC
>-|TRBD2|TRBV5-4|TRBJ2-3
CASRPSSGYTDTQYF
TGTGCCAGCAGGCCGTCTAGCGGGTACACAGATACGCAGTATTTT
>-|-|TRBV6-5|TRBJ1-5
CASSYPAGAGQPQHF
TGTGCCAGCAGTTACCCAGCCGGGGCGGGTCAGCCCCAGCATTTT
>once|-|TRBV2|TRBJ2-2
CANRPEVTGELFF
TGTGCCAATCGCCCGGAGGTGACCGGGGAGCTGTTTTTT
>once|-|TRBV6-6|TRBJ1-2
CASSPDSIYGYTF
TGTGCCAGCAGTCCCGACAGTATCTATGGCTACACCTTC
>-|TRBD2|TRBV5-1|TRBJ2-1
CASSFLAGNVHEQFF
TGCGCCAGCAGCTTTCTAGCGGGGAATGTCCATGAGCAGTTCTTC
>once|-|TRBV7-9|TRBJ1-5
CASSLTGAVGNQPQHF
TGTGCCAGCAGCTTAACGGGGGCTGTCGGCAATCAGCCCCAGCATTTT
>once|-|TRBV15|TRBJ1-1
CATSGSNNLRGRRVNTEAFF
TGTGCCACCAGCGGATCCAATAACCTCAGGGGAAGGCGGGTGAACACTGAAGCTTTCTTT
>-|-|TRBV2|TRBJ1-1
CASSEETGRTEAFF
TGTGCCAGCAGTGAAGAGACAGGACGGACTGAAGCTTTCTTT
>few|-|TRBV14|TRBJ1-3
CASRRGSSGNTIYF
TGTGCCAGCAGGAGAGGGAGCTCTGGAAACACCATATATTTT
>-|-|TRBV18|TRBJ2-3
CASSPLFGADTQYF
TGTGCCAGCTCACCACTTTTTGGTGCAGATACGCAGTATTTT
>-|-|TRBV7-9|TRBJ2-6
CASSPIGANVLTF
TGTGCCAGCAGCCCAATTGGGGCCAACGTCCTGACTTTC
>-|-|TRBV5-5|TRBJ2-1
CASSATGMHEQFF
TGTGCCAGCAGCGCTACAGGGATGCATGAGCAGTTCTTC
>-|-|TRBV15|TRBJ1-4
CATSRARGGSNEKLFF
TGTGCCACCAGCAGAGCTCGGGGGGGGTCGAATGAAAAACTGTTTTTT
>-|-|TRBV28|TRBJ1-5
CASSSFPGGYQPQHF
TGTGCCAGCAGTTCTTTCCCGGGCGGTTATCAGCCCCAGCATTTT
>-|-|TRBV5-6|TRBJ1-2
CASSSDNYGYTF
TGTGCCAGCAGCTCAGATAACTATGGCTACACCTTC
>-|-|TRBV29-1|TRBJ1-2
CSVEGQGGDGYTF
TGCAGCGTTGAGGGGCAGGGAGGGGATGGCTACACCTTC
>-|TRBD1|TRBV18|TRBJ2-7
CASGGQGQVYEQYF
TGTGCCAGCGGGGGACAGGGACAAGTTTACGAGCAGTACTTC
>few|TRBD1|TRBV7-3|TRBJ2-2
CASSSGTGRNTGELFF
TGTGCCAGCAGCTCGGGGACAGGGAGGAACACCGGGGAGCTGTTTTTT
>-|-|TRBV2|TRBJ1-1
CASSESGRNTEAFF
TGTGCCAGCAGTGAAAGCGGCAGGAACACTGAAGCTTTCTTT
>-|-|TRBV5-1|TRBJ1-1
CASSLGSGEAFF
TGCGCCAGCAGCTTGGGATCTGGGGAAGCTTTCTTT
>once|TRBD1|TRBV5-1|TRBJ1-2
CASSYGTAYGYTF
TGCGCCAGCAGCTACGGGACAGCCTATGGCTACACCTTC
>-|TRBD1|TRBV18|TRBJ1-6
CASSIPLIGTGGNSPLHF
TGTGCCAGCTCTATACCACTAATCGGGACAGGGGGCAATTCACCCCTCCACTTT
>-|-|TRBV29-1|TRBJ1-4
CSVYWDQGYEKLFF
TGCAGCGTTTACTGGGATCAAGGGTACGAAAAACTGTTTTTT
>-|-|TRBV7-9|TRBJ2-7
CASSLGPSYYEQYF
TGTGCCAGCAGCTTAGGACCGTCATACTACGAGCAGTACTTC
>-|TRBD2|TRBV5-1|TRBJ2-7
CASSLVVAGSYEQYF
TGCGCCAGCAGCTTGGTTGTAGCGGGCTCCTACGAGCAGTACTTC
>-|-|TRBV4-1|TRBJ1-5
CASSQEGGTGQPQHF
TGCGCCAGCAGCCAAGAGGGGGGGACTGGTCAGCCCCAGCATTTT
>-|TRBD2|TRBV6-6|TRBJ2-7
CASSYSNGREQYF
TGTGCCAGCAGTTACTCGAACGGGAGGGAGCAGTACTTC
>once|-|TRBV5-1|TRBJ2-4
CASSYTATGPLAKNIQYF
TGCGCCAGCAGTTATACGGCGACAGGACCCTTAGCCAAAAACATTCAGTACTTC
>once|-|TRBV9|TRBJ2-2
CASSKFEGVTGELFF
TGTGCCAGCAGTAAATTTGAGGGGGTCACCGGGGAGCTGTTTTTT
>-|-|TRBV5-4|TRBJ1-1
CASSPPRAMNTEAFF
TGTGCCAGTTCCCCACCCCGGGCCATGAACACTGAAGCTTTCTTT
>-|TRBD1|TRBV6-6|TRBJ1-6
CASSSTGDNSPLHF
TGTGCCAGCAGTTCCACAGGGGATAATTCACCCCTCCACTTT
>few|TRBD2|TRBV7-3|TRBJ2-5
CASSLGGTSGRETQYF
TGTGCCAGCAGCTTAGGGGGGACTAGCGGGAGAGAGACCCAGTACTTC
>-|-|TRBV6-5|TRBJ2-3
CASSYRGRSDTQYF
TGTGCCAGCAGTTACCGAGGGAGGTCAGATACGCAGTATTTT
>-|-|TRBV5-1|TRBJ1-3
CASSLATGQGNTIYF
TGCGCCAGCAGCTTGGCCACCGGACAGGGAAACACCATATATTTT
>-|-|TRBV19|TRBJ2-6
CATPRPALSGANVLTF
TGTGCCACTCCGCGGCCCGCCCTCTCTGGGGCCAACGTCCTGACTTTC
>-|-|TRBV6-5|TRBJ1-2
CASSLPGSLGGYTF
TGTGCCAGCAGTCTCCCGGGGAGTTTGGGAGGCTACACCTTC
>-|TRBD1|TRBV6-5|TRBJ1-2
CASSYSTGGHGYTF
TGTGCCAGCAGTTACAGTACAGGGGGCCATGGCTACACCTTC
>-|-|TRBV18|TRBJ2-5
CASSPGHIYQETQYF
TGTGCCAGCTCACCAGGTCATATATACCAAGAGACCCAGTACTTC
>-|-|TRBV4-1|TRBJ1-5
CASSHPWTVDNQPQHF
TGCGCCAGCAGCCACCCCTGGACAGTCGACAATCAGCCCCAGCATTTT
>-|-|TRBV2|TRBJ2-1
CASSERSGSRSDEQFF
TGTGCCAGCAGTGAACGGTCAGGGTCACGAAGCGATGAGCAGTTCTTC
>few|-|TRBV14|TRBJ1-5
CASSRMTGQPQHF
TGTGCCAGCAGCCGAATGACAGGTCAGCCCCAGCATTTT